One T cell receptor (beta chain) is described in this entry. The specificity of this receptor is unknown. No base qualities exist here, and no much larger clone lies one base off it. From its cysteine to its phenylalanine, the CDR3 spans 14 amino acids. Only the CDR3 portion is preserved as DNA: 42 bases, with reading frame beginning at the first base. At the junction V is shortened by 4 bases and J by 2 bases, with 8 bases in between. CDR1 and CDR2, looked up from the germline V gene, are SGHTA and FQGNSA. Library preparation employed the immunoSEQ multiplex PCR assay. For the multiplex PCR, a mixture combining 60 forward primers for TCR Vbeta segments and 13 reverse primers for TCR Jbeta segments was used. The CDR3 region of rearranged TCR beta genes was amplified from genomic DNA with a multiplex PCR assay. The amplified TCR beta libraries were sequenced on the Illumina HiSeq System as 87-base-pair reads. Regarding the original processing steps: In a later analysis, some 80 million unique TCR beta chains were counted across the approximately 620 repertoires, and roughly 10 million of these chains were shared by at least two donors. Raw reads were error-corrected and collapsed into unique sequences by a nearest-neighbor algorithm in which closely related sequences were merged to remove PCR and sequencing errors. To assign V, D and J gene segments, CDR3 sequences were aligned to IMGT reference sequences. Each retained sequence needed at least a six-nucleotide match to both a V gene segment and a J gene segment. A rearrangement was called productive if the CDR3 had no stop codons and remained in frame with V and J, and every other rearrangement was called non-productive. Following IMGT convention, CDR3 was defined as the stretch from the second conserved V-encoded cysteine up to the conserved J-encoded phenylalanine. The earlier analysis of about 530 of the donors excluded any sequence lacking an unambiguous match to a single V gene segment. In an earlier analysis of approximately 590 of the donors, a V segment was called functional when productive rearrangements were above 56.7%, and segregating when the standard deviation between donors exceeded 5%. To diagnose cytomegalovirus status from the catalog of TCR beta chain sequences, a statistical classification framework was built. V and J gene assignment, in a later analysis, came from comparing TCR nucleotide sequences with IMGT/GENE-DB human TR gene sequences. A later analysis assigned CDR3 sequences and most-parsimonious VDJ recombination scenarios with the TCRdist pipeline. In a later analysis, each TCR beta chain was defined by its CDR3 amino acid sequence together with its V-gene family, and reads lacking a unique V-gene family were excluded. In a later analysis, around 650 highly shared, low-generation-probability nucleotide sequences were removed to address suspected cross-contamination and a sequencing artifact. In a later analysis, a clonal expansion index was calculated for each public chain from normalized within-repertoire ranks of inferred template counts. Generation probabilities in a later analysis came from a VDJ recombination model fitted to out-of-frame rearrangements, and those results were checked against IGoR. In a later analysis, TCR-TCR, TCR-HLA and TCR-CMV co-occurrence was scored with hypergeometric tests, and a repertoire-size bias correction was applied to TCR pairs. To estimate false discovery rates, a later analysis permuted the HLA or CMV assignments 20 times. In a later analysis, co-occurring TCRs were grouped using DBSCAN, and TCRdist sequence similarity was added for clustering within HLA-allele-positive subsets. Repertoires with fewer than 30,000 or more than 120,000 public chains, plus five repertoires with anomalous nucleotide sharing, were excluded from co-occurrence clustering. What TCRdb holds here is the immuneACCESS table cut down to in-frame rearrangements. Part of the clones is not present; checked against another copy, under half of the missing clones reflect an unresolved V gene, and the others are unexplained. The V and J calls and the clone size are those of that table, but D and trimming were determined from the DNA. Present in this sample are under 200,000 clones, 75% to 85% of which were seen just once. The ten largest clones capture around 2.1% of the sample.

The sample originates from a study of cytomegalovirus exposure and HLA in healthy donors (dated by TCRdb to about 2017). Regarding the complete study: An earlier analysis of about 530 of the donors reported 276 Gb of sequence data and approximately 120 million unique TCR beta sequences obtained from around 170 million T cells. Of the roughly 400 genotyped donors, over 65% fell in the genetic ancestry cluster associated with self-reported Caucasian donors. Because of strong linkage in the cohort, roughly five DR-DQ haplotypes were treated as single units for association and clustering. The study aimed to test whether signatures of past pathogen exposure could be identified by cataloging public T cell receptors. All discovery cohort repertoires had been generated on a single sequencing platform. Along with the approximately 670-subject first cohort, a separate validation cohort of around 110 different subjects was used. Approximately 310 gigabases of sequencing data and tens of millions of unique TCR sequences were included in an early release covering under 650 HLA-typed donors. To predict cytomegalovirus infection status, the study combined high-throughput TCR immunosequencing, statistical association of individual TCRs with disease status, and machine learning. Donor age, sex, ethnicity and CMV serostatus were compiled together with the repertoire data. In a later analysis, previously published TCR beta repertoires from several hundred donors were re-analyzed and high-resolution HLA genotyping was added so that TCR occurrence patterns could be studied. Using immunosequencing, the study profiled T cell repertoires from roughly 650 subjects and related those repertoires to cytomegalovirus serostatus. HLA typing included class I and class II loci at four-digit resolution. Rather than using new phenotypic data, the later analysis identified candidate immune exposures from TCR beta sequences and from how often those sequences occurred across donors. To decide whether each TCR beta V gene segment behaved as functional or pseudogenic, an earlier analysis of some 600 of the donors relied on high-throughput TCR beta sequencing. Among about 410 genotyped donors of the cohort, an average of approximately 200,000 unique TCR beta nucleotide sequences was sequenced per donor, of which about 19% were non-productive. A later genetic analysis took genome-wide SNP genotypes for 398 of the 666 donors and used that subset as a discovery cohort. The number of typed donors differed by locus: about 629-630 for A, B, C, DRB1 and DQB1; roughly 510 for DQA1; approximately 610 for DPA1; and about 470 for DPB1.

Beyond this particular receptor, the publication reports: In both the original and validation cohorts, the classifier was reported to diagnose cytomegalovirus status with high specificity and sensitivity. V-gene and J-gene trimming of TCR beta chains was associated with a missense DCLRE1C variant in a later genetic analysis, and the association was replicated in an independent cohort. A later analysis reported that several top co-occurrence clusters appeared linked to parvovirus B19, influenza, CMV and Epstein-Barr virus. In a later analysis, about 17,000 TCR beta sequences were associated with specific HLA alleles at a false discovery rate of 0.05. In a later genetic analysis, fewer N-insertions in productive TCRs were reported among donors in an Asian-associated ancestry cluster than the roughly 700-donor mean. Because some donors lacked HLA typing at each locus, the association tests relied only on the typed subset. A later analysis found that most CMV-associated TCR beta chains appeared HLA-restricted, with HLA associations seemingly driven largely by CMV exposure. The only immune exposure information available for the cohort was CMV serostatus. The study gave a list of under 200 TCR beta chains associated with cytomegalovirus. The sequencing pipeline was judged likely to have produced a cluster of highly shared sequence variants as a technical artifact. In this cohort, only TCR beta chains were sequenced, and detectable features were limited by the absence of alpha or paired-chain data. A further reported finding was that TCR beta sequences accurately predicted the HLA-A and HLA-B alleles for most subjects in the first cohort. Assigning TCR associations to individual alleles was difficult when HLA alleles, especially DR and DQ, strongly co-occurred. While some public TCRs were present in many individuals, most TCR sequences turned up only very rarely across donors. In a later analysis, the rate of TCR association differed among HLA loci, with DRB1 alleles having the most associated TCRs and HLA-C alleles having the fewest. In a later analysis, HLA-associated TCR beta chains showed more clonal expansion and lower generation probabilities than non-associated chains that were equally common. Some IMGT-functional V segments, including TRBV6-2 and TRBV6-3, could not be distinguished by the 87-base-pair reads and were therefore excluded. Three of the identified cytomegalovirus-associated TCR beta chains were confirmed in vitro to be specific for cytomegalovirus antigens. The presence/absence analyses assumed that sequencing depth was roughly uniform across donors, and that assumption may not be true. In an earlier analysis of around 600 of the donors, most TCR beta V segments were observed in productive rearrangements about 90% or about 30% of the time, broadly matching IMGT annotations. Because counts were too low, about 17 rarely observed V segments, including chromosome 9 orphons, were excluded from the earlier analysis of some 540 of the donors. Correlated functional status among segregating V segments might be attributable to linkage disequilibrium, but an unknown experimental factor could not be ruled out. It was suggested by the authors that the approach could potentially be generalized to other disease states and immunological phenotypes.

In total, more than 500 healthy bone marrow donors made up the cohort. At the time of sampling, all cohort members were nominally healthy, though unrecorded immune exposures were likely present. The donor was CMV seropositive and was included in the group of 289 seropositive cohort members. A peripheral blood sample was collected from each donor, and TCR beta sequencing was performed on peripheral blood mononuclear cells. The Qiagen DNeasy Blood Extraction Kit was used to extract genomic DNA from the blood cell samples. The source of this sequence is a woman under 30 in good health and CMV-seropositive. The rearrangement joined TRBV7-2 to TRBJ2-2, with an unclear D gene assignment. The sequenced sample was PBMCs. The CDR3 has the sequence CASSSLSNTGELFF. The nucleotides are TGTGCCAGCAGCTCTCTAAGTAACACCGGGGAGCTGTTTTTT.